This T cell receptor (beta chain) originates from a study of cytomegalovirus exposure and HLA in healthy donors (dated by TCRdb to about 2017). Context from the whole study: According to an earlier analysis of 587 of the donors, about 179 million T cells yielded 117 million unique TCR beta sequences and about 280 Gb of sequence data. A later genetic analysis used genome-wide SNP genotypes for about three fifths of the roughly 700 donors, treating that subset as a discovery cohort. Every repertoire in the discovery cohort had been generated on one and the same sequencing platform. Both class I and class II loci were covered by HLA typing, at four-digit resolution. Besides the first cohort of around 670 subjects, a separate validation cohort made up of roughly 130 different subjects was used. High-throughput TCR immunosequencing, statistical association of individual TCRs with disease status, and machine learning were combined to predict cytomegalovirus infection status. Among the roughly 400 genotyped donors, about 83% belonged to the genetic ancestry cluster associated with self-reported Caucasian donors. Donor age, sex, ethnicity and CMV serostatus were compiled together with the repertoire data. Typing coverage differed by locus: A, B, C, DRB1 and DQB1 were typed in about 620-630 donors, DQA1 in about 550, DPA1 in around 610, and DPB1 in 400 to 490. On average, around 240,000 unique TCR beta nucleotide sequences were sequenced per donor among some 420 genotyped donors of the cohort, with roughly a sixth of those sequences being non-productive. In the later analysis, no new phenotypic data were used to find candidate immune exposures; instead, reliance was placed on TCR beta sequences and their occurrence across donors. The T cell repertoires of 666 subjects were profiled by immunosequencing and related to cytomegalovirus serostatus. In a later analysis, previously published TCR beta repertoires from 666 donors were re-analyzed and high-resolution HLA genotyping was added so that TCR occurrence patterns could be studied. Approximately 330 gigabases of sequencing data and roughly 80 million unique TCR sequences made up an early release that covered 640 HLA-typed donors. An earlier analysis of approximately 500 of the donors applied high-throughput TCR beta sequencing to assess whether each TCR beta V gene segment acted as functional or pseudogenic. Roughly five DR-DQ haplotypes were handled as single units for association and clustering because linkage in the cohort was strong. The study was designed to test whether signatures of past pathogen exposure could be identified by cataloging public T cell receptors.

The library was produced with the immunoSEQ multiplex PCR assay. The multiplex PCR relied on a mix of 60 forward primers for TCR Vbeta segments and 13 reverse primers for TCR Jbeta segments. A multiplex PCR assay on genomic DNA amplified the CDR3 region of rearranged TCR beta genes. On the Illumina HiSeq System, the amplified TCR beta libraries were sequenced as 87-base-pair reads. The authors' pipeline ran thus. A later analysis counted about 80 million unique TCR beta chains across the 640 or so repertoires, and about 10 million of these chains were shared by at least two donors. Raw reads were error-corrected and collapsed into unique sequences with a nearest-neighbor algorithm that merged closely related sequences to remove PCR and sequencing errors. V, D and J gene segments were assigned by aligning CDR3 sequences to IMGT reference sequences. For a sequence to be retained, a match of at least six nucleotides to both a V gene segment and a J gene segment was required. Rearrangements were classified as productive when the CDR3 lacked stop codons and remained in frame with V and J, and all other rearrangements were classified as non-productive. CDR3 was defined according to IMGT convention as the region running from the second conserved V-encoded cysteine to the conserved J-encoded phenylalanine. The earlier analysis of some 580 of the donors excluded any sequence lacking an unambiguous match to a single V gene segment. An earlier analysis of a few hundred of the donors called V segments functional above 56.7% productive rearrangements and segregating when the between-donor standard deviation exceeded 5%. A statistical classification framework was built for diagnosing cytomegalovirus status from the catalog of TCR beta chain sequences. In a later analysis, TCR nucleotide sequences were compared against IMGT/GENE-DB human TR gene sequences so that V and J genes could be assigned. A later analysis assigned CDR3 sequences and most-parsimonious VDJ recombination scenarios with the TCRdist pipeline. A later analysis defined each TCR beta chain by its CDR3 amino acid sequence plus V-gene family, and excluded reads lacking a unique V-gene family. A later analysis removed 550 to 650 highly shared, low-generation-probability nucleotide sequences to deal with suspected cross-contamination and a sequencing artifact. A later analysis calculated a clonal expansion index for each public chain from normalized within-repertoire ranks of inferred template counts. In a later analysis, generation probabilities were computed using a VDJ recombination model fitted to out-of-frame rearrangements, and the results were checked against IGoR. A later analysis scored TCR-TCR, TCR-HLA and TCR-CMV co-occurrence with hypergeometric tests, applying a repertoire-size bias correction to TCR pairs. A later analysis estimated false discovery rates by permuting HLA or CMV assignments 20 times. In a later analysis, co-occurring TCRs were grouped using DBSCAN, with TCRdist sequence similarity added in when clustering inside HLA-allele-positive subsets. Co-occurrence clustering excluded repertoires with fewer than 30,000 or more than 120,000 public chains, plus five with anomalous nucleotide sharing. In TCRdb, the immuneACCESS table is reduced to in-frame sequences with V and J assigned. These tables do not hold every clone; where another copy was compared, an unresolved V gene accounts for under half, and the others remain unexplained. The V and J calls and clone size are taken from that table; D and trimming were inferred from the DNA. The sample data list some 56,000 clones, and 45% to 70% of these were observed just once. 10% to 15% of the sample lies in the top ten.

The cohort was made up of around 720 healthy bone marrow donors. At the time of sampling, all cohort members were nominally healthy, though unrecorded immune exposures were likely present. CMV serostatus was recorded as positive for about 310 and negative for about 50% of the roughly 700 cohort members, whereas no CMV serostatus was recorded for the donor in question. Each donor provided a peripheral blood sample, and peripheral blood mononuclear cells were used for TCR beta sequencing. The Qiagen DNeasy Blood Extraction Kit was used to extract genomic DNA from the blood cell samples. A remark on this clone: It lacks a known antigen. No per-base quality is available; no much larger clone lies one base away.

In the germline V gene (reference sequence), CDR1 corresponds to SEHNR and CDR2 to FQNEAQ. V lost 0 bases and J lost 6 bases; the stretch between them is 7 bases long. The CDR3 measures 13 amino acids from cysteine to phenylalanine. Only CDR3 DNA remains: 39 bases, in frame from the first base. Beyond this particular receptor, the publication reports: CMV serostatus was the only immune exposure information available for the cohort. The study gave a list of under 200 TCR beta chains associated with cytomegalovirus. Because HLA typing was unavailable for some donors at each locus, only the typed subset was used in association tests. According to a later analysis, most CMV-associated TCR beta chains appeared to be HLA-restricted, and the HLA associations seemed to be driven largely by CMV exposure. In an earlier analysis of 587 of the donors, most TCR beta V segments appeared in productive rearrangements about 90% or about 30% of the time, broadly matching IMGT annotations. According to a later analysis, parvovirus B19, influenza, CMV and Epstein-Barr virus appeared linked to several top co-occurrence clusters. A further reported finding was that TCR beta sequences accurately predicted the HLA-A and HLA-B alleles for most subjects in the first cohort. Because the 87-base-pair reads could not distinguish some IMGT-functional V segments, including TRBV6-2 and TRBV6-3, those segments were excluded. The presence/absence analyses assumed that sequencing depth was roughly uniform across donors, and that assumption may not be true. In this cohort, only TCR beta chains were sequenced, and detectable features were limited by the absence of alpha or paired-chain data. In a later genetic analysis, a missense DCLRE1C variant was associated with V-gene and J-gene trimming of TCR beta chains, and the association was replicated in an independent cohort. Most TCR sequences were seen in very few donors, while some public TCRs were found in many individuals. A few of the identified cytomegalovirus-associated TCR beta chains were confirmed in vitro to be specific for cytomegalovirus antigens. The earlier analysis of 450 to 700 of the donors excluded some 16 rarely observed V segments, including chromosome 9 orphons, because counts were too low. According to a later genetic analysis, donors in an Asian-associated ancestry cluster had fewer N-insertions in productive TCRs than the roughly 700-donor mean. In a later analysis, HLA-associated TCR beta chains showed more clonal expansion and lower generation probabilities than non-associated chains that were equally common. In a later analysis, the rate of TCR association differed among HLA loci, with DRB1 alleles having the most associated TCRs and HLA-C alleles having the fewest. Strong co-occurrence of HLA alleles, especially DR and DQ, made assigning TCR associations to individual alleles difficult. A group of highly shared sequence variants was considered likely to be a technical artifact of the sequencing pipeline. According to the authors, the approach could potentially be generalized to other disease states and immunological phenotypes. The classifier was reported to diagnose cytomegalovirus status with high specificity and sensitivity in both the original cohort and the validation cohort. In a later analysis, around 15,000 TCR beta sequences were associated with specific HLA alleles at a false discovery rate of 0.05. Linkage disequilibrium might explain the correlated functional status among segregating V segments, but an unknown experimental factor could not be excluded.

What was sequenced was PBMCs. The clonotype was recovered from a human donor in good health. The chain couples TRBV7-9 to TRBJ2-3, and the D gene may be TRBD1, 6 bases matching. The CDR3 in this case is CASSLAQGDTQYF. The DNA sequence follows: TGTGCCAGCAGCTTAGCCCAGGGGGATACGCAGTATTTT.